This TCR beta chain was recorded in a study of CD8+ T cells in alopecia areata. Study details: Treatment comprised oral tofacitinib, 5 to 10 mg twice daily, in treated patients. Study conclusions and caveats: Scalp samples also yield sequences of resident alphabeta T cells from normal skin. It was lesional scalp, especially alopecia totalis/universalis, that showed higher clonality than normal scalp.

Germline CDR1 reads SGHRS; CDR2 reads YFSETQ. The ends lost 0 bases at V and 10 bases at J; junction bases unmatched: 12. This CDR3 has 16 amino acids. Those with alopecia areata gave lesional scalp punch biopsies and peripheral blood. About this clone itself: As yet, its antigen is unknown.

RNA was isolated and reverse transcribed to cDNA, the sequencing template. Method: immunoSEQ multiplex PCR; TCRdb's copy keeps in-frame clones and lacks some. This sample yields about 150,000 clones, of which about 51% are seen a single time; approximately 19% belongs to the top ten. Sequenced here: CD8+ T cells sorted from blood, sampled at week 0. The source is a human donor with alopecia areata. The chain joins TRBV5-1 to TRBJ2-1, with 8 positions matching TRBD2. The CDR3 DNA reads as TGCGCCAGCAGCTTGGTCCAGGGACTAGGTGAAGGGGAGCAGTTCTTC. The encoded protein is CASSLVQGLGEGEQFF.